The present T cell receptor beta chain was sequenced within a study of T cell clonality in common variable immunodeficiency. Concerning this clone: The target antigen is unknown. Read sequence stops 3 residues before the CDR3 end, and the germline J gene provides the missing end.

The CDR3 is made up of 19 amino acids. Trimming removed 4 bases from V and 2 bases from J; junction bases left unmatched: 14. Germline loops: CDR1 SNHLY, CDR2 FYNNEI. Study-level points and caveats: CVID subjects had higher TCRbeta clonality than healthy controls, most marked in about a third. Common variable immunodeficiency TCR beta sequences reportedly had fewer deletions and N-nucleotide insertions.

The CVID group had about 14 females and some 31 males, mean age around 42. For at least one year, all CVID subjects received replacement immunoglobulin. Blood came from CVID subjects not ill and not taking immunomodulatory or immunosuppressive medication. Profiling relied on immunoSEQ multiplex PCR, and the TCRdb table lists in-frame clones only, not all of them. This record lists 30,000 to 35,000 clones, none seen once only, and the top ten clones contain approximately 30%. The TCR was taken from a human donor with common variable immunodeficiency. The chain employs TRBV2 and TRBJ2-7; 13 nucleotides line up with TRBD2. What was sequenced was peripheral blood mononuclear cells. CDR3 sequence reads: CASSARRLPLAGGTYEQYF. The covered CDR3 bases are TGTGCCAGCAGTGCGAGGAGACTTCCACTAGCGGGGGGGACCTACGAG.